Listed here are 20 T cell receptor beta chains from one sample, sequenced in a study of T-cell reconstitution after alpha-beta-depleted transplantation in children. For TCRbeta, the library was prepared with unique molecular identifiers. TCRdb ran MiXCR on the PCR reads and lists one entry per CDR3 protein. The sample lists about 580,000 distinct CDR3 sequences, around 23% seen once, with less than 15% in the top ten. The starting material was PBMCs, mostly from graft donor cells, obtained 360 days after TCRalphabeta/CD19-depleted stem cell transplant. Receptors originate from a boy younger than two who had a stem cell transplant for acute myeloid leukemia, so the T cells may come from the graft donor.

This clonotype was seen a few times. The chain uses TRBV9 and TRBJ2-3; TRBD1 aligns across 9 bases. Germline V gene lookup returns CDR1 SGDLS and CDR2 YYNGEE. The CDR3 extends over 16 amino acids. The V gene end was trimmed by 4 bases and the J gene end by 5 bases; junction bases not matched to a gene: 11. CDR3 in amino acids: CASSSSRDRAEDTQYF. The DNA of the CDR3 is TGTGCCAGCAGCTCCAGCCGGGACAGGGCGGAAGATACGCAGTATTTT.

J is TRBJ2-3 and V is TRBV7-2; no reliable D call. Deletions cut 5 bases from V and 2 bases from J, with 5 bases between. This CDR3 spans 12 amino acids. Germline lookup yields CDR1 SGHTA and CDR2 FQGNSA. This chain's CDR3 is CASSRVTDTQYF. CDR3 bases: TGTGCCAGCAGCCGAGTCACAGATACGCAGTATTTT.

This clonotype was picked up a small number of times. This chain uses TRBV20-1 with TRBJ2-3; 8 bases align to TRBD2. The CDR3 loop spans 13 amino acids. The junction had 1 base not matched to a gene; V was cut back by 1 base and J by 4 bases. Per germline, CDR1 DFQATT and CDR2 SNEGSKA (reference sequence). CDR3 bases: TGCAGTGCTAGAGTAGCGGGGTCAGATACGCAGTATTTT. It codes for CSARVAGSDTQYF.

This clonotype was observed many times. The chain recombines TRBV6-2 or TRBV6-3 with TRBJ2-3; D is unclear. The CDR3 loop spans 15 amino acids. CDR1 is MNHEY and CDR2 is SVGEGT in the germline V gene. V gave up 6 bases and J gave up 7 bases, with 20 bases separating them. CDR3 loop: CASSPTPGRVNTQYF. The CDR3 DNA sequence: TGTGCCAGCAGCCCCACCCCCGGCCGGGTCAATACGCAGTATTTT.

This clonotype was counted a few times. The V call is TRBV6-2 or TRBV6-3, the J call TRBJ2-1; D might be TRBD2 (7 bases). V lost 6 bases and J lost 1, with 13 bases in between. The germline V gene encodes CDR1 MNHEY and CDR2 SVGEGT. The CDR3 has 15 amino acids. The CDR3 loop is CASSNGGPSYNEQFF. As DNA, the CDR3 is TGTGCCAGCAGCAACGGGGGGCCTTCCTACAATGAGCAGTTCTTC.

This clonotype was recorded at least ten times. The chain uses TRBV20-1 and TRBJ1-5; TRBD1 agrees at 8 bases. CDR3 length: 15 amino acids. Germline CDR1 is DFQATT and CDR2 is SNEGSKA (reference sequence). V was pared by 6 bases and J by 4 bases, with 11 bases of the junction left unmatched. The CDR3 protein is CSALLRTGNNQPQHF. The CDR3 region has the DNA TGCAGTGCCCTCCTTAGGACAGGGAATAATCAGCCCCAGCATTTT.

This clonotype came up a few times. The chain employs TRBV7-8 and TRBJ2-5; D may be TRBD2 (5 bases). There are 14 residues in the CDR3. V gave up 5 bases and J gave up 1 base, with 11 bases separating them. Germline CDR1 reads SGHVS; CDR2 reads FQNEAQ. The CDR3 DNA reads TGTGCCAGCAGCGCAGGACTTCGCCAAGAGACCCAGTACTTC. Protein product: CASSAGLRQETQYF.

This clonotype was counted ten times or more. V is TRBV7-2 and J is TRBJ1-5; no firm D call. The CDR3 spans 15 residues. CDR1 and CDR2 from the germline V gene are SGHTA and FQGNSA. The V and J ends lost 0 bases and 5 bases respectively, with 11 bases between them. CDR3 sequence (DNA): TGTGCCAGCAGCTTAGCGCTGGGCTTACATCAGCCCCAGCATTTT. Translating it yields CASSLALGLHQPQHF.

In DNA form, the CDR3 reads TGTGCCAGCAGTGAGAACTTCCAAGAGACCCAGTACTTC. Protein product: CASSENFQETQYF. V usage is TRBV25-1 and J usage is TRBJ2-5; no clear D gene. This CDR3 has 13 residues. Trimming took 3 bases from V and 1 from J, leaving 6 bases between them. Looked up from germline, CDR1 is MGHDK and CDR2 is SYGVNS.

This clonotype came up once. The chain couples TRBV5-6 to TRBJ2-7; 11 nucleotides align to TRBD2. From germline, CDR1 is SGHDT and CDR2 YYEEEE. V shed 1 base and J 6 bases; nucleotides not matched to a gene: 21. The CDR3 totals 20 residues. The CDR3, as DNA: TGTGCCAGCAGCTTGAGCTCCACGGGAGAAGGACTAGCGGGTTTCTTCGAGCAGTACGTC. Encoded protein: CASSLSSTGEGLAGFFEQYV.

This clonotype was observed a handful of times. V is TRBV7-9 and J is TRBJ2-3, with D perhaps matching TRBD2 (6 bases). The V gene's germline CDR1 is SEHNR and CDR2 FQNEAQ (reference sequence). This CDR3 comprises 15 residues. Between the trimmed V and J ends, which lost 5 bases and 2 bases, there was a span of 14 bases. CDR3 sequence: CASSPGVLPTDTQYF. CDR3 DNA: TGTGCCAGCAGCCCGGGGGTGCTTCCCACAGATACGCAGTATTTT.

This chain uses TRBV11-2 with TRBJ2-7; D is possibly TRBD1 (6 bases). Germline V gene lookup returns CDR1 SGHAT and CDR2 FQNNGV. V gave up 1 base and J gave up 2 bases, with 21 bases separating them. This CDR3 contains 18 residues. The CDR3 DNA is TGTGCCAGCAGCTTAGTGGCGACAGGCTTCTGGGAAGCCTACGAGCAGTACTTC. Protein sequence: CASSLVATGFWEAYEQYF.

The genes are TRBV20-1 and TRBJ1-1; D is uncertain. The V and J ends lost 5 bases and 0 bases respectively, with 7 bases between them. Germline loops: CDR1 DFQATT, CDR2 SNEGSKA (reference sequence). This CDR3 has 12 residues. In nucleotides, the CDR3 is TGCAGTGCTGCCCACTTGAACACTGAAGCTTTCTTT. Translated: CSAAHLNTEAFF.

In its sample, this clonotype was seen a few times. V and J are TRBV7-7 and TRBJ1-1, with 10 bases fitting TRBD1. Looked up from germline, CDR1 is SSHAT and CDR2 is FNYEAQ (reference sequence). The CDR3 loop spans 17 amino acids. Unmatched junction bases numbered 11, after V lost 3 bases and J lost 4 bases. The CDR3 spells CASSFEVLDRGGTEAFF. The DNA for the CDR3 is TGTGCCAGCAGCTTCGAAGTGCTGGACAGGGGGGGCACTGAAGCTTTCTTT.

There are a few counts of this clonotype. V gene TRBV6-2 or TRBV6-3 combines with J gene TRBJ1-4; D gene uncertain. Deletions cut 6 bases from V and 8 bases from J, with 16 bases between. This CDR3 is built from 14 residues. The germline V gene encodes CDR1 MNHEY and CDR2 SVGEGT. The CDR3 region has the DNA TGTGCCAGCAGGATCGATATAGGAAAAGAAAAACTGTTTTTT. Translating gives CASRIDIGKEKLFF.

This sequence joins TRBV18 and TRBJ2-7; possible D gene TRBD1, 6 bases. Trimming took 1 base from V and 2 from J, leaving 9 bases between them. The CDR3 length is 14 residues. Germline V gene data show CDR1 as KGHSH and CDR2 as LQKENI. The CDR3, as DNA: TGTGCCAGCTCACCACTGGACAGTCCCTACGAGCAGTACGTC. It translates to CASSPLDSPYEQYV.

The CDR3 sequence: CASTRDYLHNEQFF. CDR3 in DNA: TGTGCCAGCACCCGGGACTACCTCCACAATGAGCAGTTCTTC. J is TRBJ2-1 and V is TRBV7-9; 7 nucleotides agree with TRBD2. CDR3 length equals 14 residues. Unmatched junction bases numbered 8, after V lost 7 bases and J lost 5 bases. Germline values: CDR1 SEHNR, CDR2 FQNEAQ (reference sequence).

This rearrangement joins TRBV6-2 or TRBV6-3 to TRBJ2-7; D might be TRBD1 (5 bases). The germline CDR1 and CDR2 sequences are MNHEY and SVGEGT. Trimming took 4 bases from V and 4 from J, leaving 17 bases between them. This CDR3 has 15 amino acids. CDR3 protein: CASSFQGSHLYEQYF. CDR3 nucleotide sequence: TGTGCCAGCAGTTTTCAGGGAAGCCACCTATACGAGCAGTACTTC.

The chain links TRBV7-2 to TRBJ2-7; D is ambiguous. Germline V gene sequence: CDR1 SGHTA, CDR2 FQGNSA. The CDR3 consists of 13 residues. V lost 2 bases and J 6 bases, leaving 11 bases between the germline ends. The CDR3 nucleotides read TGTGCCAGCAGCTTACTGGTTACAGTCGAGCAGTACTTC. Its protein product is CASSLLVTVEQYF.

This clonotype was seen repeatedly, ten times or more. The genes are TRBV7-8 and TRBJ1-2; a possible D gene is TRBD1 (6 bases). Germline CDR1 is SGHVS and CDR2 is FQNEAQ. This CDR3 has 13 residues. Trimming removed 5 bases from V and 5 bases from J, with 12 bases in between. The CDR3 DNA is TGTGCCAGCAGCGTGGACAGCCCATATGGCTACACCTTC. Protein: CASSVDSPYGYTF.